The 30 T cell receptor beta chains below were found in one sample sequenced in a study of cytomegalovirus exposure and HLA in healthy donors. Researchers ran the PCR with 60 Vbeta and 13 Jbeta primers. Profiling relied on immunoSEQ multiplex PCR, and the TCRdb table lists in-frame clones only, not all of them. The sample includes 170,000 or so clones, about 73% of them seen just once. The sample taken for sequencing was PBMCs. Every receptor here comes from a woman in her forties or fifties in good health and CMV-seropositive.

This clone was seen only once. This chain joins TRBV9 and TRBJ1-3; possible D gene TRBD1, 5 bases. V lost 3 bases and J lost 0, with 13 bases in between. This CDR3 spans 16 amino acids. Germline-derived CDR1 and CDR2 are SGDLS and YYNGEE. CDR3 bases: TGTGCCAGCAGCGCCCGGGGGACCAACTCTGGAAACACCATATATTTT. Its translation is CASSARGTNSGNTIYF. Supplemented by reference TRBV9 and TRBJ1-3, the full variable domain reads DSGVTQTPKHLITATGQRVTLRCSPRSGDLSVYWYQQSLDQGLQFLIQYYNGEERAKGNILERFSAQQFPDLHSELNLSSLELGDSALYFCASSARGTNSGNTIYFGEGSWLTVV.

The rearrangement uses TRBV6-5 and TRBJ2-7; possibly TRBD2 for D (6 bases). Germline V gene lookup returns CDR1 MNHEY and CDR2 SVGAGI. V shed 6 bases and J shed 6 bases, with 18 bases lying between them. CDR3 length: 14 amino acids. CDR3 nucleotide sequence: TGTGCCAGCAGGCACACCGGGACGCGGGGCGAGCAGTACTTC. Protein product: CASRHTGTRGEQYF.

This clone was seen a handful of times. The chain is built from TRBV7-2 and TRBJ2-5; 8 bases agree with TRBD1. The J call may be mistaken, given a closer DNA end match to TRBJ2-7. From germline, CDR1 is SGHTA and CDR2 FQGNSA. The CDR3 covers 14 residues. The CDR3 bases are TGTGCCAGCAGCCTAGACAGGGGTCCCTACGAGCAGTACTTC. Translated: CASSLDRGPYEQYF.

The rearrangement joins TRBV7-8 to TRBJ1-1; TRBD1 might be the D (5 bases). The V end was cut by 7 bases, the J end by 2 bases, with 26 bases between. The CDR3 is 18 amino acids. From germline, CDR1 is SGHVS and CDR2 FQNEAQ. In nucleotides, the CDR3 is TGTGCCAGCACTTTAAGCGAAAATGGAGGGGCGCGAAACACTGAAGCTTTCTTT. This gives the protein CASTLSENGGARNTEAFF.

The chain couples TRBV19 to TRBJ1-1; D uncertain. Germline lookup yields CDR1 LNHDA and CDR2 SQIVND (reference sequence). CDR3 length: 12 amino acids. The ends were cut back, 6 bases at V and 3 bases at J, with 8 bases in the middle. As DNA, the CDR3 is TGTGCCAGTAGCCCTCGGGACACTGAAGCTTTCTTT. Translating gives CASSPRDTEAFF.

The V gene is TRBV5-5, the J gene TRBJ1-2; D call uncertain. Per germline, CDR1 SGHKS and CDR2 YYEKEE (reference sequence). The V and J ends lost 2 bases and 7 bases respectively, with 18 bases between them. The CDR3 has 15 amino acids. The CDR3 coding sequence is TGTGCCAGCAGCTTAGAACGCAGGTCTCTCGGTGGCTACACCTTC. Encoded protein: CASSLERRSLGGYTF. The full variable domain, rest sourced from reference TRBV5-5 and TRBJ1-2, is DAGVTQSPTHLIKTRGQQVTLRCSPISGHKSVSWYQQVLGQGPQFIFQYYEKEERGRGNFPDRFSARQFPNYSSELNVNALLLGDSALYLCASSLERRSLGGYTFGSGTRLTVV.

DNA for the CDR3: TGCGCCAGCAGCCAAGATTACTTCGGTCCTCAGGTGAACTATGGCTACACCTTC. This translates into CASSQDYFGPQVNYGYTF. The rearrangement joins TRBV4-1 to TRBJ1-2; D not certain. With 0 bases removed from V and 2 bases from J, the gap between germline ends came to 19 bases. This CDR3 is 18 amino acids long. CDR1 is MGHRA and CDR2 is YSYEKL in the germline V gene.

The chain is built from TRBV6-1 and TRBJ2-3; TRBD1 might be the D (5 bases). The germline V gene encodes CDR1 MNHNS and CDR2 SASEGT. V was cut by 7 bases and J by 4 bases, with 15 bases left in between. The CDR3 is 14 amino acids. CDR3 bases: TGTGCCAGCAAGCAGGGTTACGCAGCAGATACGCAGTATTTT. This gives the protein CASKQGYAADTQYF.

The V call is TRBV2, the J call TRBJ2-5, with 12 bases identical to TRBD2. V was pared by 1 base and J by 0 bases, with 3 bases of the junction left unmatched. The length of the CDR3 is 17 residues. The germline gives CDR1 SNHLY, CDR2 FYNNEI. As DNA, the CDR3 is TGTGCCAGCAGTGAAGTGCTAGCGGGGGGGAACCAAGAGACCCAGTACTTC. Amino acid sequence: CASSEVLAGGNQETQYF. The variable domain in full, completed from reference TRBV2 and TRBJ2-5, reads EPEVTQTPSHQVTQMGQEVILRCVPISNHLYFYWYRQILGQKVEFLVSFYNNEISEKSEIFDDQFSVERPDGSNFTLKIRSTKLEDSAMYFCASSEVLAGGNQETQYFGPGTRLLVL.

This clone has only one observation. This chain joins TRBV7-9 and TRBJ1-1, with TRBD1 identical over 8 bases. From germline, CDR1 is SEHNR and CDR2 FQNEAQ (reference sequence). With 5 bases clipped from V and 1 base from J, the junction kept 6 bases outside the gene matches. The CDR3 runs to 15 residues. As DNA, the CDR3 is TGTGCCAGCAGCCCTATTGGGACAGGGAACACTGAAGCTTTCTTT. This encodes CASSPIGTGNTEAFF.

This chain connects TRBV7-9 to TRBJ1-3; TRBD1 matches 9 bases. Germline values: CDR1 SEHNR, CDR2 FQNEAQ (reference sequence). The V gene end was trimmed by 4 bases and the J gene end by 4 bases; junction bases not matched to a gene: 8. This CDR3 region has 16 residues. DNA of the CDR3: TGTGCCAGCAGCTCTATACAGGGGGCGCGGGGAAACACCATATATTTT. Its protein product is CASSSIQGARGNTIYF.

The V call is TRBV5-1, the J call TRBJ2-3; 9 bases are a match to TRBD2. J was trimmed by 1 base and V by 0 bases; bases with no gene match: 3. Germline V gene lookup returns CDR1 SGHRS and CDR2 YFSETQ. This CDR3 is built from 16 residues. The CDR3 nucleotides read TGCGCCAGCAGCTTGGGGGTAGCGGGAGGCACAGATACGCAGTATTTT. This translates into CASSLGVAGGTDTQYF.

J is TRBJ1-2 and V is TRBV9; D is uncertain. The V and J ends lost 0 bases and 12 bases respectively, with 21 bases between them. This CDR3 region has 15 residues. CDR1 is SGDLS, CDR2 YYNGEE, per germline. The CDR3 protein is CASSVADLPARGDTF. CDR3 sequence (DNA): TGTGCCAGCAGCGTAGCCGATCTACCAGCACGAGGAGACACCTTC.

In this sample, this clone turned up a few times. This chain joins TRBV2 and TRBJ2-7; 8 bases match TRBD1. The junction had 5 bases not matched to a gene; V was cut back by 4 bases and J by 3 bases. Germline V gene lookup returns CDR1 SNHLY and CDR2 FYNNEI. The CDR3 has 14 amino acids. Here the CDR3 reads CASSGQGAGYEQYF. Written as DNA, the CDR3 is TGTGCCAGCAGTGGTCAGGGGGCGGGCTACGAGCAGTACTTC.

The V gene is TRBV15, the J gene TRBJ1-2; D remains unclear. V dropped 0 bases and J dropped 4 bases, with 3 bases sitting between them. The CDR3 runs to 12 residues. From germline, CDR1 is LNHNV and CDR2 YYDKDF (reference sequence). CDR3 sequence reads: CATSRDFYGYTF. As DNA, the CDR3 is TGTGCCACCAGCAGAGACTTCTATGGCTACACCTTC.

V gene TRBV27 combines with J gene TRBJ2-4, with TRBD2 matching over 9 bases. With 5 bases clipped from V and 7 bases from J, the junction kept 9 bases outside the gene matches. Germline assignment: CDR1 MNHEY and CDR2 SMNVEV (reference sequence). The CDR3 contains 15 residues. The CDR3, as DNA: TGTGCCAGCAGTGCCTCCGGGACTAGCCTCAACATTCAGTACTTC. It encodes CASSASGTSLNIQYF.

The genes are TRBV5-1 and TRBJ2-7; 12 bases line up with TRBD2. Trimming removed 4 bases from V and 1 base from J; junction bases left unmatched: 3. Germline values: CDR1 SGHRS, CDR2 YFSETQ. The CDR3 loop spans 15 amino acids. CDR3 sequence reads: CASSPGLAGSYEQYF. CDR3 nucleotides: TGCGCCAGCAGCCCCGGACTAGCGGGGTCCTACGAGCAGTACTTC. The full variable domain, its missing parts supplied by reference TRBV5-1 and TRBJ2-7, is KAGVTQTPRYLIKTRGQQVTLSCSPISGHRSVSWYQQTPGQGLQFLFEYFSETQRNKGNFPGRFSGRQFSNSRSEMNVSTLELGDSALYLCASSPGLAGSYEQYFGPGTRLTVT.

A few counts support this clone. The chain couples TRBV9 to TRBJ2-2; D is uncertain. The CDR3 totals 14 residues. In germline, CDR1 is SGDLS, CDR2 YYNGEE. V dropped 2 bases and J dropped 0 bases, with 5 bases sitting between them. CDR3: CASSVSSNTGELFF. CDR3 sequence (DNA): TGTGCCAGCAGCGTCTCTTCGAACACCGGGGAGCTGTTTTTT.

The gene calls are TRBV28 and TRBJ2-5; 10 bases agree with TRBD1. The J call may be mistaken, given a closer DNA end match to TRBJ2-7. The CDR3 runs 15 residues. CDR1 and CDR2 (germline): MDHEN, SYDVKM. The CDR3 is CASNLDRGHSYEQYF. In nucleotides, the CDR3 is TGTGCCAGCAATCTAGACAGGGGGCACTCCTACGAGCAGTACTTC.

The chain uses TRBV5-1 and TRBJ2-5; TRBD1 agrees at 12 bases. The DNA end favors TRBJ2-7, so the J call may be wrong. The CDR3 has 16 amino acids. Germline V gives CDR1 SGHRS, CDR2 YFSETQ. CDR3 coding DNA: TGCGCCAGCAGCGTTACCGGGACAGGGGGCCTTTACGAGCAGTACTTC. The encoded protein is CASSVTGTGGLYEQYF.

The J gene is TRBJ1-4, the V gene TRBV4-2, with a weak D call TRBD1 (6 bases). Deletions cut 11 bases from V and 0 bases from J, with 16 bases between. The CDR3 is 15 amino acids. CDR1 LGHNA and CDR2 YNFKEQ come from the germline V gene. Here the CDR3 reads CASGEHSATNEKLFF. The CDR3 DNA sequence: TGTGCCTCAGGGGAGCACAGTGCAACTAATGAAAAACTGTTTTTT.

The J gene is TRBJ2-4, the V gene TRBV4-2, with 11 bases aligning to TRBD2. Germline CDR1 is LGHNA and CDR2 is YNFKEQ. The CDR3 runs to 21 residues. The V gene end was trimmed by 2 bases and the J gene end by 0 bases; junction bases not matched to a gene: 15. CDR3: CASSQSTPGLAAPLAKNIQYF. The DNA of the CDR3 is TGTGCCAGCAGCCAATCGACTCCGGGACTAGCGGCACCCCTAGCCAAAAACATTCAGTACTTC.

This chain connects TRBV11-2 to TRBJ2-7; tentative D call: TRBD1 (7 bases). The CDR3 is 15 residues long. Trimming took 3 bases from V and 5 from J, leaving 17 bases between them. CDR1 and CDR2 (germline): SGHAT, FQNNGV. The CDR3 sequence: CASSFRGRDKDEQYF. CDR3 in DNA: TGTGCCAGCAGCTTTAGGGGGCGGGACAAAGACGAGCAGTACTTC.

This clone was seen once. J is TRBJ1-2 and V is TRBV27; maybe TRBD1 (5 bases). This CDR3 is 15 amino acids long. Germline V CDR1 and CDR2: MNHEY, SMNVEV (reference sequence). Trimming cost V 5 bases and J 5 bases, with 18 bases left between them. The CDR3: CASSPALGGRYGYTF. The CDR3 DNA reads TGTGCCAGCAGTCCTGCGTTGGGGGGAAGGTATGGCTACACCTTC.

The chain's CDR3 is CASSSGGEHNEQFF. CDR3 bases: TGCGCCAGCAGCAGCGGGGGGGAGCACAATGAGCAGTTCTTC. The chain uses TRBV5-1 and TRBJ2-1; 10 bases agree with TRBD2. The CDR3 runs to 14 residues. With V trimmed by 4 bases and J by 5 bases, 3 bases remained unmatched. CDR1 is SGHRS, CDR2 YFSETQ, per germline.

This clone was counted a single time. This chain links TRBV4-1 with TRBJ2-2; 9 bases map to TRBD1. The CDR3 totals 17 residues. Germline CDR1 and CDR2: MGHRA and YSYEKL. Trimming cost V 3 bases and J 4 bases; bases outside gene matches: 9. The CDR3 spells CASSHRPGQGSTGELFF. The CDR3 region has the DNA TGCGCCAGCAGCCATAGACCCGGACAGGGGAGCACCGGGGAGCTGTTTTTT.

The chain recombines TRBV11-2 with TRBJ2-7; 10 bases fit TRBD2. Losses at the gene ends were 0 bases for V and 5 bases for J; bases not matched to a gene: 7. The CDR3 contains 16 residues. The V gene's germline CDR1 is SGHAT and CDR2 FQNNGV. The CDR3 sequence: CASSLDLGSGGDEQYF. The DNA of the CDR3 is TGTGCCAGCAGCTTAGATCTGGGGAGCGGGGGGGACGAGCAGTACTTC.

V usage is TRBV9 and J usage is TRBJ1-3, with 10 bases matching TRBD1. The germline gives CDR1 SGDLS, CDR2 YYNGEE. V gave up 0 bases and J gave up 7 bases; unmatched junction bases: 7. The CDR3 sequence is 16 residues long. In nucleotides, the CDR3 is TGTGCCAGCAGCGTAGCCGGACAGGGGGGTCCGAACACCATATATTTT. Translation: CASSVAGQGGPNTIYF.

This chain links TRBV2 with TRBJ1-6; no clear D. Trimming shortened V by 6 bases and J by 9 bases, and 24 bases separated the two germline ends. This CDR3 has 17 residues. The germline V gene has CDR1 SNHLY and CDR2 FYNNEI. The chain's CDR3 is CASSSAGFRYLGSPLHF. The CDR3 region has the DNA TGTGCCAGCAGCTCGGCAGGCTTCCGATATCTTGGTTCACCCCTCCACTTT.

As regards this clone: This sample includes further DNA sequences coding for the same CDR3. The gene calls are TRBV14 and TRBJ1-6; 7 bases map to TRBD1. Trimming at V came to 4 bases and at J to 11 bases, leaving 11 bases not matched to a gene. This CDR3 spans 15 amino acids. The germline V gene has CDR1 SGHDN and CDR2 FVKESK. The CDR3 region has the DNA TGTGCCAGCAGCCCTCACAGGGGTGGGAGCGCACCCCTCCACTTT. It encodes CASSPHRGGSAPLHF. The variable domain in full, completed from reference TRBV14 and TRBJ1-6, reads EAGVTQFPSHSVIEKGQTVTLRCDPISGHDNLYWYRRVMGKEIKFLLHFVKESKQDESGMPNNRFLAERTGGTYSTLKVQPAELEDSGVYFCASSPHRGGSAPLHFGNGTRLTVT.